This T cell receptor beta chain emerged from a study of CD8 T cells in ankylosing spondylitis. Whole-study findings and limits: Those disease-linked clones were CD8+; they were also relatively rare in peripheral blood. Among TCR beta sequences, a motif of several highly homologous variants appeared characteristic of ankylosing spondylitis blood.

One entry per CDR3 protein results from TCRdb running MiXCR on the 5' RACE reads. This table holds 250,000 or so distinct CDR3 sequences, roughly 10% found once. This clonotype has at least ten counts. The antigen is unknown. The material sequenced was blood, either unsorted or a sorted T cell fraction (not recorded which). This TCR was recovered from a male donor with ankylosing spondylitis or in good health (not recorded which).

The CDR3 region is CASSFLAGVSGNEQFF. CDR3 coding DNA: TGCGCCAGCAGCTTTTTGGCGGGGGTTTCGGGTAATGAGCAGTTCTTC. The chain couples TRBV5-1 to TRBJ2-1; 7 bases are a match to TRBD2. Losses at the gene ends were 2 bases for V and 7 bases for J; bases not matched to a gene: 12. CDR1 and CDR2 from the germline V gene are SGHRS and YFSETQ. The CDR3 totals 16 residues.